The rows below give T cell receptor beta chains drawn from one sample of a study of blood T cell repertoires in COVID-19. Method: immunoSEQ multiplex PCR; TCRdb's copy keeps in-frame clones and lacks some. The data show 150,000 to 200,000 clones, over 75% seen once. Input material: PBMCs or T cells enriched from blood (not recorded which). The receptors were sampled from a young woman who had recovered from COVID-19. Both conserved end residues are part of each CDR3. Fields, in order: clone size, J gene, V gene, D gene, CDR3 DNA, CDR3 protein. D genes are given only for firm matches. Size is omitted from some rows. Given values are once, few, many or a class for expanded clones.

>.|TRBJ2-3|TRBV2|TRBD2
TGTGCCAGCATAAGCCTAGCGGGTACAGATACGCAGTATTTT
CASISLAGTDTQYF
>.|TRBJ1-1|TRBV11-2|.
TGTGCCAGCTCCTTCGTAGAGAGTACTGAAGCTTTCTTT
CASSFVESTEAFF
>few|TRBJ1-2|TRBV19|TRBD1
TGTGCCAGTAGTTCTCCCGACAGGGGACATGGCTACACCTTC
CASSSPDRGHGYTF
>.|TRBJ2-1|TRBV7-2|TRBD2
TGTGCCAGCAGCCAGCTTGCGGGGGGGTTCTACAATGAGCAGTTCTTC
CASSQLAGGFYNEQFF
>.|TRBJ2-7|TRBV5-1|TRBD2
TGCGCCAGCAGTCCCGGGACTAGCGGGAGGGCCGGGGAGCAGTACTTC
CASSPGTSGRAGEQYF
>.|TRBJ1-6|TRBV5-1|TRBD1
TGCGCCAGCAGCATGGGACAGGGTTTCTCACCCCTCCACTTT
CASSMGQGFSPLHF
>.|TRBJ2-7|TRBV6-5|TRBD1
TGTGCCAGCAGTTACTCGGACAGGGCCTACGAGCAGTACTTC
CASSYSDRAYEQYF
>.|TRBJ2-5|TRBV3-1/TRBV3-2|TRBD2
TGTGCCAGCAGCCAGAGTGGCGGGGGGGCCCAAGAGACCCAGTACTTC
CASSQSGGGAQETQYF
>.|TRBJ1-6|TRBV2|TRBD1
TGTGCCAGCAGTGAAGACAGGGGTTTAAATTCACCCCTCCACTTT
CASSEDRGLNSPLHF
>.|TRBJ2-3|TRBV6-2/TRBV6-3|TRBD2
TGTGCCAGCAGTTACGGGGTAGCGGGGGGGCCTCGGGATACGCAGTATTTT
CASSYGVAGGPRDTQYF
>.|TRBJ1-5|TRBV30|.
TGTGCCTGGAGTTGGGGGGGCGGCAATCAGCCCCAGCATTTT
CAWSWGGGNQPQHF
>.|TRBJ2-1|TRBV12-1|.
TGTGCCAGCAGCTTTGGGTCTAGGGGTGATTCCAATGAGCAGTTCTTC
CASSFGSRGDSNEQFF
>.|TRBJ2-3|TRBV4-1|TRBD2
TGCGCCAGCAGCCCCCTAGCGGGCACAGATACGCAGTATTTT
CASSPLAGTDTQYF
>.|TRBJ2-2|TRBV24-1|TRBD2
TGTGCCACCGGGACTATCACCGGGGAGCTGTTTTTT
CATGTITGELFF
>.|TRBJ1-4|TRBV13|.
TGTGCCAGCACTACAGGGTACTCTAATGAAAAACTGTTTTTT
CASTTGYSNEKLFF
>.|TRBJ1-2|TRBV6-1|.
TGTGCCAGCAGTGAAGACAGGGTGAGTGGCTACACCTTC
CASSEDRVSGYTF
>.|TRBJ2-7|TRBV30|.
TGTGCCTGGAGTATGGACAGCGGTTTCTACGAGCAGTACTTC
CAWSMDSGFYEQYF
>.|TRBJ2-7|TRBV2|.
TGTGCCAGCAGAAGGGGTCTTAAACCTAAATACTACGAGCAGTACTTC
CASRRGLKPKYYEQYF
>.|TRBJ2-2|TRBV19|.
TGTGCCAGTACCCCTCGGGGGACGAACACCGGGGAGCTGTTTTTT
CASTPRGTNTGELFF
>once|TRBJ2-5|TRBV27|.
TGTGCCAGCAGTTTCCGGACAGAAGAGACCCAGTACTTC
CASSFRTEETQYF
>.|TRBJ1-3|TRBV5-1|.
TGCGCCAGCAGCTTGTCTCCTAGGTTGGATGCGGGATCTGGAAACACCATATATTTT
CASSLSPRLDAGSGNTIYF
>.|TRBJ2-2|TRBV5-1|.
TGCGCCAGCAGCTTCAGAGGGTTGCGGGGTCAAGAAGAGCTGTTTTTT
CASSFRGLRGQEELFF
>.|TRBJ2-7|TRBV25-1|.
TGTGCCAGCAGTGTCCCAGGGGCCTACGAGCAGTACTTC
CASSVPGAYEQYF
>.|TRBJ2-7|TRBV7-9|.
TGTGCCAGCAGCGTCCTTGACGAGCAGTACTTC
CASSVLDEQYF
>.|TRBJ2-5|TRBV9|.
TGTGCCAGCAGCGAATCCGGGACATACGACCAAGAGACCCAGTACTTC
CASSESGTYDQETQYF
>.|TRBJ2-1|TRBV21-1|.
TGTGCCAGCAGCAAAGCGCGGTGGCGCGATGAGCAGTTCTTC
CASSKARWRDEQFF
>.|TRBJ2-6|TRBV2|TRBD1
TGTGCCAGCAGCGAGGACAGGGGATACTCTGGGGCCAACGTCCTGACTTTC
CASSEDRGYSGANVLTF
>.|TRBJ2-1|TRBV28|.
TGTGCCAGCAGTTTACCAACTAGCCCCCACTGGCAGTTCTTC
CASSLPTSPHWQFF
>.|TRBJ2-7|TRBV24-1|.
TGTGCCACCAGTGATTCGGGACTCAATGGTGCGCAGTACTTC
CATSDSGLNGAQYF
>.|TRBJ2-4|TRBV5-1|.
TGCGCCAGCAGCTCACACGAAATAGGAGGGAACATTCAGTACTTC
CASSSHEIGGNIQYF
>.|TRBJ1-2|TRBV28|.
TGTGCCAGCAGTTTATCCTTCGGGAGGGGAGACGACGAACCTGGCTACACCTTC
CASSLSFGRGDDEPGYTF
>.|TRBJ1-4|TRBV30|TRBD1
TGTGCCGCCGAGTTGAGGACAGGGGTTGAAAAACTGTTTTTT
CAAELRTGVEKLFF
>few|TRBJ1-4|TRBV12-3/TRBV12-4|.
TGTGCCAGTCAGAGGGAGGGGGGTGAAAAACTGTTTTTT
CASQREGGEKLFF
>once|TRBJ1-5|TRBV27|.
TGTGCCAGCAGTATATCAGGGGGCAATCAGCCCCAGCATTTT
CASSISGGNQPQHF
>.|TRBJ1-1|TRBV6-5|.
TGTGCCAGCAGAGCGACAGTGGACACTGAAGCTTTCTTT
CASRATVDTEAFF
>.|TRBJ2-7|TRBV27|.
TGTGCCAGCAGTTTACGGGGTTGGGGGCTCTACGAGCAGTACTTC
CASSLRGWGLYEQYF
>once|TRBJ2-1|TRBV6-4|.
TGTGCCAGCAGCGTAGCGGAGTACAATGAGCAGTTCTTC
CASSVAEYNEQFF
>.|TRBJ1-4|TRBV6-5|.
TGTGCCAGCAGTTTCCACAGGCGAGAGGAAAAACTGTTTTTT
CASSFHRREEKLFF
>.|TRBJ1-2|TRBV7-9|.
TGTGCCAGCCAGAACGCGGGACTCCCGGAGAATTATGGCTACACCTTC
CASQNAGLPENYGYTF
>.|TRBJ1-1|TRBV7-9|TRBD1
TGTGCCAGCAGACCGGGACAGGGTCTATTTATCATGAACACTGAAGCTTTCTTT
CASRPGQGLFIMNTEAFF
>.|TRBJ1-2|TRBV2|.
TGTGCCGGCCTAGGGGATGATCTCTTAGGCTACACCTTC
CAGLGDDLLGYTF
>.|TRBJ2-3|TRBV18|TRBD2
TGTGCCAGCTCACCGGGGCTAGCGGAGACAGATACGCAGTATTTT
CASSPGLAETDTQYF
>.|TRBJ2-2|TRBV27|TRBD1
TGTGCCAGCAGTCCGGGACAGAGTAGTGCCGGGGAGCTGTTTTTT
CASSPGQSSAGELFF
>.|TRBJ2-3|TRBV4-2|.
TGTGCCAGCAGCGACATGGCAGATACGCAGTATTTT
CASSDMADTQYF
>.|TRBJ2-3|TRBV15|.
TGTGCCACCAGCAGAGACGGGGGGCTAGGCACAGATACGCAGTATTTT
CATSRDGGLGTDTQYF
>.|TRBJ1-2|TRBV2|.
TGTGCCAGCAGGTCGAATGGACAGAACTATGGCTACACCTTC
CASRSNGQNYGYTF
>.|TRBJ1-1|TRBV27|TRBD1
TGTGCCAGGGGCTTTTACAGGGGGCTGAACACTGAAGCTTTCTTT
CARGFYRGLNTEAFF
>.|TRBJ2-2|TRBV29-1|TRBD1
TGCAGCGTCCAGGGGGCGCGGGACACCGGGGAGCTGTTTTTT
CSVQGARDTGELFF
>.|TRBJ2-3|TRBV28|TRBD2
TGTGCCAGTCAGGGGACTAGCCCTGGCACAGATACGCAGTATTTT
CASQGTSPGTDTQYF
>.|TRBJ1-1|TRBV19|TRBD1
TGTGCCAGTAGCTCCCCGGGACAGGGGGCGAAGAACACTGAAGCTTTCTTT
CASSSPGQGAKNTEAFF
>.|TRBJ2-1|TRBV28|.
TGTGCCAGCAGCCATGGGGCGGGGTTTCGGATATGGCCCTACAATGAGCAGTTCTTC
CASSHGAGFRIWPYNEQFF
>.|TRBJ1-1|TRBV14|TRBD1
TGTGCCAGCAGCCAAGTCTACTCCGGGACAGGGCGCACTGAAGCTTTCTTT
CASSQVYSGTGRTEAFF
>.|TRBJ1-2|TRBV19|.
TGTGCCAGTATCTCGACAGGAGGTCAGTGGGGCGAGGGCTATGGCTACACCTTC
CASISTGGQWGEGYGYTF
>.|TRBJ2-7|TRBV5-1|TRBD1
TGCGCCAGCAGCCCCGGGACAGGGGCTTACGAGCAGTACTTC
CASSPGTGAYEQYF
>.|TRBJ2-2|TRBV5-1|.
TGCGCCAGCACCCCTGGGAAGGGAGTATTAGCCGGGGAGCTGTTTTTT
CASTPGKGVLAGELFF
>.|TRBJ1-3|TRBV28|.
TGTGCCAGCAGTTCTTTGACAGTCGGTAAAGCCATATATTTT
CASSSLTVGKAIYF
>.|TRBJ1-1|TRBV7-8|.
TGTGCCAGCAGCCCTAATTCCAAGACAGTAGTGAACACTGAAGCTTTCTTT
CASSPNSKTVVNTEAFF
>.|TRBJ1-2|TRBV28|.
TGTGCCAGCAGTCCTGACAGGCTCGGGGGCTACACCTTC
CASSPDRLGGYTF
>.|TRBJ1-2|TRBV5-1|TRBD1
TGCGCCAGCAGCTTGGTGACAGGGGGCAGAAAGGATGGCTACACCTTC
CASSLVTGGRKDGYTF